These 27 T cell receptor beta chains share one sample of origin, sequenced in a study of T cells in lung cancer brain metastases. Data came from immunoSEQ multiplex PCR; TCRdb stores just in-frame clones and leaves some out. The sample comprises some 5,900 clones, 75% to 90% of which are singletons, and 6.2% rests with the top ten. The sequencing input was tumor tissue from a brain metastasis. The receptors here all came from a man aged 50-59 years with non-small cell lung cancer that had spread to the brain.

This clone was detected only a few times. The CDR3: CASSKSGQFYEQYF. CDR3 DNA: TGTGCCAGTAGTAAATCAGGACAGTTCTACGAGCAGTACTTC. V usage is TRBV19 and J usage is TRBJ2-7, with D perhaps TRBD1 (6 bases). Trimming stripped 4 bases from V and 3 bases from J, with 13 bases between. There are 14 residues in the CDR3. Germline assignment: CDR1 LNHDA and CDR2 SQIVND (reference sequence).

This chain connects TRBV7-9 to TRBJ1-2, with 7 positions matching TRBD1. The germline V gene encodes CDR1 SEHNR and CDR2 FQNEAQ (reference sequence). Trimming took 4 bases from V and 5 from J; bases not matched to a gene: 13. There are 16 residues in the CDR3. The chain's CDR3 is CASSSGDPTGNYGYTF. In DNA form, the CDR3 reads TGTGCCAGCAGCTCTGGCGACCCGACAGGGAATTATGGCTACACCTTC.

The chain combines TRBV5-4 with TRBJ1-1; weak D call: TRBD1 (5 bases). Germline CDR1 SGHNT, CDR2 YYREEE (reference sequence). This CDR3 is 14 amino acids long. Trimming pared 3 bases from V and 1 base from J, leaving 10 bases between. The CDR3 protein is CASSWGTQNTEAFF. In DNA form, the CDR3 reads TGTGCCAGCAGCTGGGGGACCCAGAACACTGAAGCTTTCTTT.

The chain employs TRBV5-4 and TRBJ1-2, with D hard to call. The CDR3 is 14 amino acids. V was clipped by 4 bases and J by 6 bases, with 16 bases between them. Per the germline V gene, CDR1 is SGHNT and CDR2 is YYREEE (reference sequence). CDR3 protein: CASSPVPGLDGYTF. Here the CDR3 DNA reads TGTGCCAGCAGCCCGGTCCCGGGGTTGGATGGCTACACCTTC.

A single count supports this clone. This rearrangement joins TRBV9 to TRBJ2-1, with D unclear. Germline V gene lookup returns CDR1 SGDLS and CDR2 YYNGEE. This CDR3 has 16 amino acids. V gave up 1 base and J gave up 3 bases, with 14 bases separating them. The CDR3 region has the DNA TGTGCCAGCAGCGTAACCAACTCAAACAACTACAATGAGCAGTTCTTC. Translating it yields CASSVTNSNNYNEQFF.

DNA for the CDR3: TGTGCCACCAGCAGCGAGGGGGCGAGGAACACTGAAGCTTTCTTT. This sequence encodes CATSSEGARNTEAFF. The J gene is TRBJ1-1, the V gene TRBV15; TRBD1 agrees at 7 bases. The CDR3 loop spans 15 amino acids. Germline-derived CDR1 and CDR2 are LNHNV and YYDKDF (reference sequence). J gave up 1 base and V 3 bases, and 5 bases lay outside the gene matches.

CDR3 coding DNA: TGTGCCAGCAGTTTACAGGGGGCGAATCAGCCCCAGCATTTT. As protein: CASSLQGANQPQHF. The V call is TRBV6-1, the J call TRBJ1-5, with 9 positions matching TRBD1. Germline-derived CDR1 and CDR2 are MNHNS and SASEGT. The CDR3 covers 14 residues. Trimming cost V 5 bases and J 4 bases; bases outside gene matches: 3.

The chain couples TRBV11-1 to TRBJ2-3, with D tentatively TRBD2 (6 bases). CDR1 is SGHAT and CDR2 is FQDESV in the germline V gene (reference sequence). Trimming cost V 3 bases and J 1 base, with 11 bases left between them. CDR3 size: 15 residues. Written as DNA, the CDR3 is TGTGCCAGCAGCTTCCGGGAGATAGGCACAGATACGCAGTATTTT. Translation: CASSFREIGTDTQYF. The whole variable domain, filled in from reference TRBV11-1 and TRBJ2-3, reads EAEVAQSPRYKITEKSQAVAFWCDPISGHATLYWYRQILGQGPELLVQFQDESVVDDSQLPKDRFSAERLKGVDSTLKIQPAELGDSAMYLCASSFREIGTDTQYFGPGTRLTVL.

The CDR3 nucleotides read TGTGCCTGGACCCGAGAAGCCAGGTCCTACGAGCAGTACTTC. It translates to CAWTREARSYEQYF. The chain couples TRBV30 to TRBJ2-7; no reliable D call. V dropped 4 bases and J dropped 1 base, with 14 bases sitting between them. The CDR3 has 14 residues. Per germline, CDR1 GTSNPN and CDR2 SVGIG (reference sequence).

V gene TRBV6-1 combines with J gene TRBJ1-2, with TRBD1 matching 8 bases. Trimming cost V 3 bases and J 4 bases; bases outside gene matches: 7. Germline V gene sequence: CDR1 MNHNS, CDR2 SASEGT. The CDR3 is 15 amino acids. The CDR3 coding sequence is TGTGCCAGCAGTGATCGGACAGGGACTGGCTATGGCTACACCTTC. Amino acids: CASSDRTGTGYGYTF.

The rearrangement joins TRBV19 to TRBJ1-5; D gene uncertain. The CDR3 consists of 14 residues. The V gene's germline CDR1 is LNHDA and CDR2 SQIVND (reference sequence). V was shortened by 4 bases and J by 5 bases, with 12 bases between the two germline ends. Here the CDR3 reads CASSTLGRYQPQHF. The CDR3 DNA sequence: TGTGCCAGTAGTACCTTGGGTCGCTATCAGCCCCAGCATTTT.

Only a few counts were recorded for this clone. This sequence joins TRBV14 and TRBJ1-2; D call uncertain. CDR1 and CDR2 (germline): SGHDN, FVKESK. The germline V and J ends were trimmed by 2 bases and 0 bases, with 13 bases remaining between them. This CDR3 contains 16 residues. Written as DNA, the CDR3 is TGTGCCAGCAGCCAACAATTCGGACCTACTAACTATGGCTACACCTTC. Encoded protein: CASSQQFGPTNYGYTF.

This chain joins TRBV5-5 and TRBJ2-4, with D hard to call. This CDR3 is built from 16 residues. Germline CDR1 reads SGHKS; CDR2 reads YYEKEE (reference sequence). V was clipped by 0 bases and J by 0 bases, with 10 bases between them. CDR3 amino acids: CASSLVLSLAKNIQYF. The CDR3 DNA follows: TGTGCCAGCAGCTTGGTACTCTCCTTAGCCAAAAACATTCAGTACTTC.

The chain combines TRBV30 with TRBJ1-4, with D tentatively TRBD1 (5 bases). Trimming cost V 3 bases and J 4 bases, with 12 bases left between them. Germline V gene data show CDR1 as GTSNPN and CDR2 as SVGIG (reference sequence). The CDR3 is 14 amino acids. In DNA form, the CDR3 reads TGTGCCTGGAGCCTGACAGCCGATAATGAAAAACTGTTTTTT. It specifies CAWSLTADNEKLFF.

The rearrangement links TRBV18 to TRBJ1-2; 7 positions agree with TRBD1. CDR1 and CDR2 (germline): KGHSH, LQKENI. The CDR3 has 17 amino acids. The V gene end was trimmed by 6 bases and the J gene end by 2 bases; junction bases not matched to a gene: 15. The CDR3 protein is CASSQEFRQGRNYGYTF. The CDR3, as DNA: TGTGCCAGCTCCCAAGAATTTCGACAGGGAAGGAACTATGGCTACACCTTC.

The V and J genes are TRBV5-1 and TRBJ2-7; TRBD1 matches at 7 bases. There are 14 residues in the CDR3. Unmatched junction bases numbered 6, after V lost 4 bases and J lost 2 bases. Germline V gives CDR1 SGHRS, CDR2 YFSETQ. CDR3 amino acids: CASSRDSDTYEQYF. CDR3 sequence (DNA): TGCGCCAGCAGCCGGGACAGCGATACCTACGAGCAGTACTTC.

This chain uses TRBV6-5 with TRBJ1-5, with TRBD1 matching 10 bases. Germline assignment: CDR1 MNHEY and CDR2 SVGAGI. J gave up 4 bases and V 6 bases, and 6 bases lay outside the gene matches. The CDR3 consists of 15 residues. The CDR3 here is CASSFGQGGNQPQHF. CDR3 coding DNA: TGTGCCAGCAGCTTTGGACAGGGGGGTAATCAGCCCCAGCATTTT.

V is TRBV5-1 and J is TRBJ2-1; D ambiguous. CDR1 is SGHRS, CDR2 YFSETQ, per germline. This CDR3 contains 13 residues. The germline V and J ends were trimmed by 2 bases and 5 bases, with 8 bases remaining between them. CDR3 amino acids: CASSLRSNNEQFF. CDR3 nucleotide sequence: TGCGCCAGCAGCTTAAGATCGAACAATGAGCAGTTCTTC.

The sample holds one count of this clone. This rearrangement joins TRBV19 to TRBJ1-5; 9 bases fit TRBD1. The germline V gene has CDR1 LNHDA and CDR2 SQIVND (reference sequence). CDR3 length: 15 residues. V lost 4 bases and J lost 10; bases outside the gene matches: 11. CDR3 in DNA: TGTGCCAGTAGTACTACAGGGGGCCCTTATGATCCCCAGCATTTT. Translation gives CASSTTGGPYDPQHF.

This chain connects TRBV18 to TRBJ2-7; possibly TRBD1 or TRBD2 for D (5 bases each). Germline V gene sequence: CDR1 KGHSH, CDR2 LQKENI. V was clipped by 4 bases and J by 6 bases, with 13 bases between them. CDR3 length: 13 residues. CDR3 amino acids: CASSQSRDREQYF. In nucleotides, the CDR3 is TGTGCCAGCTCACAGAGCAGGGACCGCGAGCAGTACTTC. The complete variable domain, with remaining parts taken from reference TRBV18 and TRBJ2-7, reads NAGVMQNPRHLVRRRGQEARLRCSPMKGHSHVYWYRQLPEEGLKFMVYLQKENIIDESGMPKERFSAEFPKEGPSILRIQQVVRGDSAAYFCASSQSRDREQYFGPGTRLTVT.

V usage is TRBV29-1 and J usage is TRBJ2-5, with D unresolved. The CDR3 totals 14 residues. The germline gives CDR1 SQVTM, CDR2 ANQGSEA. V lost 6 bases, J lost 5 bases, and 19 bases lay in between. CDR3 protein: CSVILQKSKETQYF. In DNA form, the CDR3 reads TGCAGCGTCATTTTGCAAAAAAGTAAGGAGACCCAGTACTTC.

With regard to this clone: The germline gene is not matched at one end of the junction; a read error may be the cause. The chain recombines TRBV6-1 with TRBJ1-5; D might be TRBD1 (6 bases). The germline V gene encodes CDR1 MNHNS and CDR2 SASEGT. The CDR3 totals 16 residues. The CDR3 loop is CASSEGAGQGWIGRNF. The CDR3 nucleotides are TGTGCCAGCAGTGAAGGGGCAGGGCAGGGGTGGATCGGTCGGAATTTT.

The chain couples TRBV5-8 to TRBJ1-2; D is unresolved. V lost 1 base, J lost 1 base, and 14 bases lay in between. CDR1 is SGHTS, CDR2 YDEGEE, per germline. This CDR3 contains 16 residues. The CDR3 reads CASSLTALTVNYGYTF. In DNA, the CDR3 is TGTGCCAGCAGCTTGACAGCGTTAACTGTTAACTATGGCTACACCTTC. Filled out from reference TRBV5-8 and TRBJ1-2, the complete variable domain reads EAGVTQSPTHLIKTRGQQATLRCSPISGHTSVYWYQQALGLGLQFLLWYDEGEERNRGNFPPRFSGRQFPNYSSELNVNALELEDSALYLCASSLTALTVNYGYTFGSGTRLTVV.

The chain couples TRBV19 to TRBJ1-3, with 7 bases matching TRBD1. J was trimmed by 4 bases and V by 2 bases; bases with no gene match: 5. The CDR3 runs to 15 residues. Germline V CDR1 and CDR2: LNHDA, SQIVND (reference sequence). Here the CDR3 reads CASSIIQGSGNTIYF. CDR3 bases: TGTGCCAGTAGTATAATACAGGGGTCCGGAAACACCATATATTTT.

The chain recombines TRBV6-5 with TRBJ2-1; 11 nucleotides line up with TRBD2. The CDR3 has 16 amino acids. The V segment lost 4 bases and the J segment 13 bases; nucleotides outside the gene matches: 15. CDR1 is MNHEY and CDR2 is SVGAGI in the germline V gene. The CDR3 here is CASSSQLAGGHSNQFF. The DNA of the CDR3 is TGTGCCAGCAGTTCTCAATTAGCGGGGGGGCACTCCAACCAGTTCTTC.

The V call is TRBV2, the J call TRBJ2-7; 12 bases match TRBD2. V was clipped by 6 bases and J by 3 bases; unmatched bases: 3. This CDR3 is built from 14 residues. Germline CDR1 SNHLY, CDR2 FYNNEI. CDR3 bases: TGTGCCAGCAGACCGGGACTAGCGGGCTACGAGCAGTACTTC. Its protein is CASRPGLAGYEQYF.

This clone was observed a few times. The chain couples TRBV7-9 to TRBJ1-5, with no clear D. CDR3 length: 15 residues. Germline loops: CDR1 SEHNR, CDR2 FQNEAQ (reference sequence). V was pared by 5 bases and J by 2 bases, with 13 bases between. In DNA form, the CDR3 reads TGTGCCAGCAGCCCAACTGAGGCAGGCAATCAGCCCCAGCATTTT. Its translation: CASSPTEAGNQPQHF.